The TCR beta chain described here comes from a study of T-cell memory formation after mild COVID-19. Study results and limitations: Contracting clones from day 15 to 85 showed balanced CD4/CD8; later expanders favored CD4+.

A single record per CDR3 protein comes from TCRdb applying MiXCR to the 5' RACE reads. The table lists roughly 250,000 distinct CDR3 sequences, approximately 15% of them singletons. This clonotype was seen many times. No antigen is known for it. The receptor was derived from a man aged 18 to 30 who had mild COVID-19 (a few samples of this study predate the infection). Cell type and time point are not known. The sequenced sample consisted of PBMCs or a T cell subset sorted from them (not recorded which).

As DNA, the CDR3 is TGTGCCAGCAGTTTCGGTGTAGGGTTTACAGATACGCAGTATTTT. Translating gives CASSFGVGFTDTQYF. The chain uses TRBV12-3 or TRBV12-4 and TRBJ2-3; D is undetermined. Trimming stripped 3 bases from V and 3 bases from J, with 13 bases between. This CDR3 is 15 amino acids long.